A single sample is the source of the 24 T cell receptor beta chains below, sequenced in a study of identical twins. MiXCR was run by TCRdb on the 5' RACE reads, yielding one entry per CDR3 protein. Of approximately 150,000 distinct CDR3 sequences in the sample, 3% to 4% were seen once. The sample comprised memory T cells sorted from blood. The receptors were sampled from a man younger than 30 in good health.

This clonotype was seen many times. The gene calls are TRBV6-2 or TRBV6-3 and TRBJ2-4, with D unresolved. The V gene lost 6 bases and the J gene lost 0 bases, with 9 bases spanning the gap. CDR3 length: 14 residues. The V gene's germline CDR1 is MNHEY and CDR2 SVGEGT. This chain's CDR3 is CASSQELAKNIQYF. The CDR3 DNA reads TGTGCCAGCAGCCAAGAGCTAGCCAAAAACATTCAGTACTTC.

This clonotype has ten or more counts. V and J are TRBV7-9 and TRBJ1-1; possible D gene TRBD1, 5 bases. The CDR3 has 15 amino acids. V was clipped by 4 bases and J by 4 bases, with 16 bases between them. Germline V gene lookup returns CDR1 SEHNR and CDR2 FQNEAQ (reference sequence). CDR3 bases: TGTGCCAGCAGCTCCTGGTGGGGGGGGGGCACTGAAGCTTTCTTT. It codes for CASSSWWGGGTEAFF.

This clonotype was seen at least ten times. J is TRBJ2-1 and V is TRBV20-1; tentative D call: TRBD2 (5 bases). The CDR3 consists of 14 residues. The V gene lost 2 bases and the J gene lost 0 bases, with 8 bases spanning the gap. Germline V lookup: CDR1 DFQATT, CDR2 SNEGSKA (reference sequence). DNA of the CDR3: TGCAGTGCTAGATCGGGGAGCTCCTACAATGAGCAGTTCTTC. This translates into CSARSGSSYNEQFF.

The sample holds many counts of this clonotype. This chain connects TRBV18 to TRBJ2-3, with 10 bases matching TRBD2. Germline values: CDR1 KGHSH, CDR2 LQKENI. J was trimmed by 5 bases and V by 3 bases; bases with no gene match: 2. The CDR3 contains 14 residues. CDR3 sequence (DNA): TGTGCCAGCTCACCTGGACTAGCGGTAGATACGCAGTATTTT. It codes for CASSPGLAVDTQYF.

The gene calls are TRBV11-3 and TRBJ2-5, with a tentative D call TRBD2 (7 bases). Germline CDR1 SGHNT, CDR2 YENEEA. V was cut by 3 bases and J by 4 bases, with 12 bases left in between. The CDR3 consists of 14 residues. The CDR3 protein is CASSFRGGAETQYF. The DNA for the CDR3 is TGTGCCAGCAGCTTCCGAGGGGGGGCAGAGACCCAGTACTTC. The variable domain in full, with the rest retrieved from reference TRBV11-3 and TRBJ2-5, is EAGVVQSPRYKIIEKKQPVAFWCNPISGHNTLYWYLQNLGQGPELLIRYENEEAVDDSQLPKDRFSAERLKGVDSTLKIQPAELGDSAVYLCASSFRGGAETQYFGPGTRLLVL.

The CDR3 reads CASSPSRGNYGYTF. Written as DNA, the CDR3 is TGCGCCAGCAGCCCGTCAAGAGGCAACTATGGCTACACCTTC. The rearrangement uses TRBV5-1 and TRBJ1-2; D not certain. The CDR3 loop spans 14 amino acids. The V gene's germline CDR1 is SGHRS and CDR2 YFSETQ. With 4 bases removed from V and 2 bases from J, the gap between germline ends came to 12 bases.

At least ten counts were recorded for this clonotype. The rearrangement links TRBV5-5 to TRBJ1-1, with 8 bases lining up with TRBD1. Germline assignment: CDR1 SGHKS and CDR2 YYEKEE (reference sequence). The CDR3 contains 15 residues. V was clipped by 4 bases and J by 3 bases; unmatched bases: 8. CDR3: CASSHRQGRDTEAFF. The CDR3 DNA reads TGTGCCAGCAGCCACCGACAGGGGAGGGACACTGAAGCTTTCTTT.

There are many counts of this clonotype. The V gene is TRBV10-1, the J gene TRBJ2-1, with D unresolved. With 2 bases removed from V and 7 bases from J, the gap between germline ends came to 9 bases. The CDR3 has 13 residues. Germline V lookup: CDR1 WNHNN, CDR2 SYGVQD (reference sequence). Written as DNA, the CDR3 is TGCGCCAGCAGTGAGGTTTCAATAAATGAGCAGTTCTTC. It is translated as CASSEVSINEQFF.

This clonotype was counted at least ten times. V is TRBV5-5 and J is TRBJ2-5, with a possible D match to TRBD2 (6 bases). Trimming removed 4 bases from V and 1 base from J, with 14 bases in between. Germline-derived CDR1 and CDR2 are SGHKS and YYEKEE (reference sequence). The length of the CDR3 is 15 residues. CDR3 sequence reads: CASSVGLLLQETQYF. The DNA of the CDR3 is TGTGCCAGCAGCGTGGGACTTCTGCTCCAAGAGACCCAGTACTTC.

This clonotype was seen at least ten times. The rearrangement joins TRBV6-5 to TRBJ1-1; the D is unclear. With 0 bases removed from V and 3 bases from J, the gap between germline ends came to 11 bases. This CDR3 comprises 15 residues. The germline CDR1 and CDR2 sequences are MNHEY and SVGAGI. The CDR3 spells CASSYSTPGDTEAFF. Written as DNA, the CDR3 is TGTGCCAGCAGTTACTCGACACCCGGGGACACTGAAGCTTTCTTT.

This clonotype was found many times. The chain combines TRBV20-1 with TRBJ1-5; D ambiguous. V lost 4 bases and J lost 0, with 16 bases in between. This CDR3 has 16 residues. Germline V gives CDR1 DFQATT, CDR2 SNEGSKA (reference sequence). The CDR3 DNA reads TGCAGTGCTACTGTGGACGGCTCAACTAGCAATCAGCCCCAGCATTTT. This sequence encodes CSATVDGSTSNQPQHF.

V and J are TRBV19 and TRBJ2-5; perhaps D is TRBD1 or TRBD2 (6 bases each). CDR1 LNHDA and CDR2 SQIVND come from the germline V gene (reference sequence). This CDR3 comprises 14 residues. V lost 9 bases and J 2 bases, leaving 16 bases between the germline ends. The CDR3 protein is CASRRGRSQETQYF. DNA for the CDR3: TGTGCCAGCCGCCGGGGGCGGAGTCAAGAGACCCAGTACTTC.

This clonotype was counted at least ten times. This sequence joins TRBV5-5 and TRBJ2-4, with a weak D call TRBD2 (5 bases). The germline CDR1 and CDR2 sequences are SGHKS and YYEKEE (reference sequence). This CDR3 comprises 16 residues. Deletions cut 2 bases from V and 6 bases from J, with 18 bases between. CDR3 nucleotides: TGTGCCAGCAGCTTCGTCGGTGGTACGGGAACAAACATTCAGTACTTC. As protein: CASSFVGGTGTNIQYF. The whole variable domain, remainder taken from reference TRBV5-5 and TRBJ2-4, is DAGVTQSPTHLIKTRGQQVTLRCSPISGHKSVSWYQQVLGQGPQFIFQYYEKEERGRGNFPDRFSARQFPNYSSELNVNALLLGDSALYLCASSFVGGTGTNIQYFGAGTRLSVL.

This clonotype was detected only a few times. The rearrangement links TRBV7-6 to TRBJ2-1; D might be TRBD2 (5 bases). Trimming stripped 5 bases from V and 5 bases from J, with 13 bases between. This CDR3 has 14 amino acids. Germline V gene lookup returns CDR1 SGHVS and CDR2 FNYEAQ. CDR3 sequence: CASSPVFGDNEQFF. CDR3 nucleotides: TGTGCCAGCAGCCCCGTTTTCGGGGACAATGAGCAGTTCTTC. The full variable domain, with the rest looked up from reference TRBV7-6 and TRBJ2-1, is GAGVSQSPRYKVTKRGQDVALRCDPISGHVSLYWYRQALGQGPEFLTYFNYEAQQDKSGLPNDRFSAERPEGSISTLTIQRTEQRDSAMYRCASSPVFGDNEQFFGPGTRLTVL.

Ten or more counts support this clonotype. The chain carries TRBV3-1 and TRBJ2-5, with TRBD1 matching over 7 bases. Germline V gene lookup returns CDR1 LGHDT and CDR2 YNNKEL (reference sequence). V gave up 0 bases and J gave up 2 bases; unmatched junction bases: 3. CDR3 length: 15 amino acids. The CDR3 reads CASSQDTGVQETQYF. The CDR3 DNA is TGTGCCAGCAGCCAAGACACAGGGGTACAAGAGACCCAGTACTTC.

This clonotype has a count of ten or more. This chain connects TRBV11-2 to TRBJ2-1; D may correspond to TRBD1 or TRBD2 (6 bases each). Germline V gene sequence: CDR1 SGHAT, CDR2 FQNNGV. The CDR3 spans 16 residues. V was cut by 2 bases and J by 6 bases, with 17 bases left in between. The CDR3 region has the DNA TGTGCCAGCAGCTTACGGGTAGGAGGGGGAGGCAATGAGCAGTTCTTC. Residues: CASSLRVGGGGNEQFF.

This clonotype was counted ten times or more. The chain is built from TRBV24-1 and TRBJ2-2; tentative D call: TRBD1 (6 bases). Trimming pared 5 bases from V and 9 bases from J, leaving 9 bases between. Germline CDR1 is KGHDR and CDR2 is SFDVKD. The CDR3 extends over 12 amino acids. The DNA for the CDR3 is TGTGCCACCAGTGGGGGGCTAAGGGAGCTGTTTTTT. It codes for CATSGGLRELFF.

There are many counts of this clonotype. For the CDR3, the DNA is TGTGCCAGCAGTTTCGGACAGTACCGCGGCTACACCTTC. Protein product: CASSFGQYRGYTF. The V and J genes are TRBV12-3 or TRBV12-4 and TRBJ1-2; possibly TRBD1 for D (6 bases). This CDR3 comprises 13 residues. The V gene lost 3 bases and the J gene lost 8 bases, with 13 bases spanning the gap.

This clonotype was recorded at least ten times. The chain combines TRBV20-1 with TRBJ2-3, with 11 bases matching TRBD2. Germline trimming cut 6 bases from V and 4 bases from J; bases unmatched to any gene: 9. CDR1 is DFQATT and CDR2 is SNEGSKA in the germline V gene (reference sequence). CDR3 length: 15 amino acids. The CDR3 sequence is CSAASSSGRSDTQYF. The CDR3, as DNA: TGCAGTGCCGCCTCGTCTAGCGGGAGGTCAGATACGCAGTATTTT.

This clonotype has ten or more counts. The gene calls are TRBV5-5 and TRBJ1-4, with D hard to call. V was clipped by 2 bases and J by 1 base, with 3 bases between them. The length of the CDR3 is 13 residues. Germline CDR1 is SGHKS and CDR2 is YYEKEE (reference sequence). CDR3 amino acids: CASSLLTNEKLFF. The CDR3 coding sequence is TGTGCCAGCAGCTTATTAACTAATGAAAAACTGTTTTTT.

This clonotype was counted at least ten times. The chain uses TRBV5-1 and TRBJ1-2; possibly TRBD1 for D (6 bases). CDR3 length: 18 residues. Germline V gene sequence: CDR1 SGHRS, CDR2 YFSETQ. V lost 2 bases and J 6 bases, leaving 26 bases between the germline ends. The CDR3 here is CASSFGGAGSTFADGYTF. CDR3 coding DNA: TGCGCCAGCAGCTTTGGGGGGGCGGGAAGTACGTTTGCGGATGGCTACACCTTC.

This clonotype was recorded at least ten times. This chain joins TRBV19 and TRBJ2-7, with TRBD1 identical over 7 bases. The trim removed 7 bases at V and 4 bases at J, leaving 10 bases unmatched. Germline CDR1 reads LNHDA; CDR2 reads SQIVND (reference sequence). This CDR3 spans 14 amino acids. The CDR3 protein is CASKTSTGSYEQYV. CDR3 DNA sequence: TGTGCCAGTAAAACCTCGACAGGGTCTTACGAGCAGTACGTC.

This clonotype was detected ten times or more. The rearrangement joins TRBV20-1 to TRBJ2-3, with TRBD2 identical over 11 bases. This CDR3 is 15 amino acids long. The V gene's germline CDR1 is DFQATT and CDR2 SNEGSKA (reference sequence). V lost 5 bases and J lost 2; bases outside the gene matches: 6. CDR3 coding DNA: TGCAGTGCTCCATTAGCGGGAGGGAACACAGATACGCAGTATTTT. It translates to CSAPLAGGNTDTQYF.

In this sample, this clonotype turned up many times. The chain joins TRBV7-2 to TRBJ2-1, with TRBD2 matching over 8 bases. Trimming removed 2 bases from V and 7 bases from J; junction bases left unmatched: 7. CDR1 and CDR2 (germline): SGHTA, FQGNSA. There are 15 residues in the CDR3. CDR3: CASSLNLRGVNEQFF. DNA of the CDR3: TGTGCCAGCAGCTTAAATTTGCGGGGGGTGAATGAGCAGTTCTTC.